Sequencing of this T cell receptor beta chain was carried out in a study of blood T cells in healthy people across ages. This clonotype was seen only a few times. CDR3 length: 16 residues. Germline V gives CDR1 SNHLY, CDR2 FYNNEI. Unmatched junction bases numbered 14, after V lost 6 bases and J lost 10 bases. The second PCR ran roughly 6 to 11 cycles with a sample-barcoded 5' primer and J-beta primers. Using its own MiXCR run on the 5' RACE reads, TCRdb lists one record per CDR3 protein. The data show fewer than 1,200,000 distinct CDR3 sequences, 20% to 25% seen once. A further study also used this sample, focusing on T cells of mothers and their children.

The material sequenced was blood. The V call is TRBV2, the J call TRBJ2-1; 11 bases are shared with TRBD2. This TCR was recovered from a girl aged 2-10 years in good health. The DNA of the CDR3 is TGTGCCAGCAGCAAGACTAGCGGGGACTACAAGGGAGAGCAGTTCTTC. It encodes CASSKTSGDYKGEQFF.